This passage covers 20 T cell receptor beta chains from one sample sequenced in a study of OX40 agonist ivuxolimab in advanced cancers. Using immunoSEQ multiplex PCR, the repertoire was profiled, and TCRdb retains in-frame clones only, with some absent. The sample carries some 80,000 clones, just under 85% recorded once. The specimen was CD4+ or CD8+ T cells sorted from blood, collected in a trial of the OX40 agonist ivuxolimab. These receptors were taken from an adult with an advanced solid tumor such as melanoma, head and neck, liver or kidney cancer.

The chain employs TRBV21-1 and TRBJ1-4. TRBV21-1 constitutes a pseudogene. The CDR3 is 15 amino acids. The CDR3 DNA follows: TGTGCCAGCAGCTTGCATGGGAGTATTAATGAAAAACTGTTTTTT. It specifies CASSLHGSINEKLFF.

The chain has TRBV6-5 and TRBJ1-5; D remains unclear. The ends were cut back, 6 bases at V and 3 bases at J, with 15 bases in the middle. The germline gives CDR1 MNHEY, CDR2 SVGAGI. CDR3 size: 15 residues. CDR3 nucleotide sequence: TGTGCCAGCAGGGAACTCCTCCCGGTCAATCAGCCCCAGCATTTT. Its protein is CASRELLPVNQPQHF.

This CDR3 reads CASSLLAGRNTEAFF. The CDR3 DNA reads TGTGCCAGCAGTCTGCTAGCAGGGAGAAACACTGAAGCTTTCTTT. The V call is TRBV2, the J call TRBJ1-1; D might be TRBD1 (5 bases). The V and J ends lost 5 bases and 2 bases respectively, with 15 bases between them. This CDR3 has 15 amino acids. CDR1 is SNHLY, CDR2 FYNNEI, per germline.

Here the CDR3 reads CASSTQQETLYF. The CDR3 DNA reads TGTGCCAGTAGTACGCAACAGGAAACCTTGTACTTC. The chain couples TRBV19 to TRBJ2-4; TRBD1 might be the D (5 bases). Trimming took 4 bases from V and 15 from J, leaving 16 bases between them. CDR3 length equals 12 residues. Germline CDR1 is LNHDA and CDR2 is SQIVND (reference sequence).

This chain connects TRBV7-2 to TRBJ1-2, with D maybe TRBD1 (6 bases). CDR3 size: 15 residues. The germline V gene has CDR1 SGHTA and CDR2 FQGNSA. Trimming stripped 0 bases from V and 4 bases from J, with 12 bases between. The CDR3 region is CASSLAKGGGYGYTF. DNA for the CDR3: TGTGCCAGCAGCTTAGCGAAGGGGGGAGGCTATGGCTACACCTTC.

V gene TRBV10-3 combines with J gene TRBJ1-3; 8 bases fit TRBD1. Germline CDR1 is ENHRY and CDR2 is SYGVKD. Trimming cost V 11 bases and J 2 bases; bases outside gene matches: 14. The CDR3 sequence is 16 residues long. The CDR3: CAVRSQTGVAGNTIYF. The CDR3 region has the DNA TGTGCCGTCCGGTCCCAGACAGGGGTAGCTGGAAACACCATATATTTT.

This chain uses TRBV5-1 with TRBJ1-1; TRBD1 matches at 8 bases. The J segment lost 0 bases and the V segment lost 0 bases, leaving 4 bases of the junction unmatched. This CDR3 comprises 16 residues. The germline V gene has CDR1 SGHRS and CDR2 YFSETQ. CDR3 bases: TGCGCCAGCAGCTTGGGTCCAGGGGGCGTGAACACTGAAGCTTTCTTT. It specifies CASSLGPGGVNTEAFF.

V gene TRBV19 combines with J gene TRBJ2-7; D possibly corresponds to TRBD1 (6 bases). In germline, CDR1 is LNHDA, CDR2 SQIVND (reference sequence). The ends were cut back, 5 bases at V and 2 bases at J, with 10 bases in the middle. The CDR3 extends over 13 amino acids. CDR3 bases: TGTGCCAGTAGTCCCCGGGACACCTACGAGCAGTACTTC. Its translation is CASSPRDTYEQYF. The full variable domain, in which reference TRBV19 and TRBJ2-7 provide the parts outside the CDR3, is DGGITQSPKYLFRKEGQNVTLSCEQNLNHDAMYWYRQDPGQGLRLIYYSQIVNDFQKGDIAEGYSVSREKKESFPLTVTSAQKNPTAFYLCASSPRDTYEQYFGPGTRLTVT.

This chain joins TRBV19 and TRBJ2-5; maybe TRBD2 (6 bases). The CDR3 totals 16 residues. Trimming pared 5 bases from V and 5 bases from J, leaving 21 bases between. Germline assignment: CDR1 LNHDA and CDR2 SQIVND (reference sequence). The CDR3: CASSFELGGAAETQYF. CDR3 DNA sequence: TGTGCCAGTAGTTTTGAGTTGGGCGGGGCCGCGGAGACCCAGTACTTC.

This clone was counted between two and nine times. The chain couples TRBV30 to TRBJ1-5, with 9 nucleotides matching TRBD1. Germline V CDR1 and CDR2: GTSNPN, SVGIG (reference sequence). Trimming at V came to 3 bases and at J to 0 bases, leaving 12 bases not matched to a gene. The CDR3 loop spans 18 amino acids. The CDR3 nucleotides are TGTGCCTGGAGCGCCGCCCGACAGGGGGTCTATAGCAATCAGCCCCAGCATTTT. It translates to CAWSAARQGVYSNQPQHF.

This clone showed up just a few times. The genes are TRBV2 and TRBJ1-5; TRBD1 matches at 8 bases. The CDR3 length is 14 residues. CDR1 and CDR2 (germline): SNHLY, FYNNEI. Trimming removed 4 bases from V and 4 bases from J; junction bases left unmatched: 3. The CDR3 DNA sequence: TGTGCCAGCAGTGGAGGGACAGGTAATCAGCCCCAGCATTTT. Amino acids: CASSGGTGNQPQHF.

About this clone: This clone may be a read error of a much larger clone one base away. The chain joins TRBV13 to TRBJ1-3, with unresolved D. The CDR3 runs to 14 residues. Germline CDR1 is PRHDT and CDR2 is FYEKMQ (reference sequence). Trimming took 3 bases from V and 8 from J, leaving 14 bases between them. CDR3 residues: CASSFGSGYDTIYF. Written as DNA, the CDR3 is TGTGCCAGCAGCTTCGGGTCGGGGTACGACACCATATATTTT.

The V call is TRBV5-1, the J call TRBJ2-6; 10 positions match TRBD1. The CDR3 totals 20 residues. Trimming cost V 4 bases and J 0 bases; bases outside gene matches: 13. CDR1 SGHRS and CDR2 YFSETQ come from the germline V gene. The DNA for the CDR3 is TGCGCCAGCAGCGCCGGGACAGGGGACAAATCGTACTCTGGGGCCAACGTCCTGACTTTC. Its translation: CASSAGTGDKSYSGANVLTF.

The CDR3 sequence: CASSLSVQSGNTIYF. In nucleotides, the CDR3 is TGTGCCAGCAGCTTATCCGTACAGAGTGGAAACACCATATATTTT. The chain couples TRBV7-2 to TRBJ1-3; D not resolved. The ends were cut back, 2 bases at V and 3 bases at J, with 11 bases in the middle. Germline V lookup: CDR1 SGHTA, CDR2 FQGNSA. This CDR3 spans 15 amino acids.

The chain couples TRBV28 to TRBJ1-2, with TRBD1 identical over 7 bases. The CDR3 is made up of 13 amino acids. The V and J ends lost 4 bases and 4 bases, in that order; junction bases with no gene match: 3. Germline V gives CDR1 MDHEN, CDR2 SYDVKM. This CDR3 is CASSSTGFYGYTF. The DNA for the CDR3 is TGTGCCAGCAGTTCGACAGGGTTCTATGGCTACACCTTC.

V gene TRBV25-1 combines with J gene TRBJ1-1; D gene uncertain. Germline V gene sequence: CDR1 MGHDK, CDR2 SYGVNS. V was clipped by 1 base and J by 2 bases, with 11 bases between them. The CDR3 totals 15 residues. This CDR3 is CASSEFAAANTEAFF. In DNA, the CDR3 is TGTGCCAGCAGTGAATTTGCGGCGGCAAACACTGAAGCTTTCTTT.

The chain combines TRBV7-9 with TRBJ1-5; perhaps TRBD1 as D (6 bases). V lost 5 bases, J lost 3 bases, and 11 bases lay in between. Germline V gene data show CDR1 as SEHNR and CDR2 as FQNEAQ (reference sequence). The CDR3 contains 14 residues. The DNA for the CDR3 is TGTGCCAGCAGCCCTGGACAGAACAATCAGCCCCAGCATTTT. Residues: CASSPGQNNQPQHF.

This chain uses TRBV18 with TRBJ1-5; 12 bases fit TRBD1. V dropped 4 bases and J dropped 6; count of bases not matched to a gene: 10. This CDR3 comprises 17 residues. Looked up from germline, CDR1 is KGHSH and CDR2 is LQKENI. CDR3 region: CASSLSTGQGAGQPQHF. For the CDR3, the DNA is TGTGCCAGCTCACTATCTACGGGACAGGGGGCGGGTCAGCCCCAGCATTTT.

This clone came up a few times. V is TRBV20-1 and J is TRBJ1-2, with 7 bases lining up with TRBD1. The CDR3 consists of 11 residues. The germline V gene encodes CDR1 DFQATT and CDR2 SNEGSKA (reference sequence). Trimming at V came to 5 bases and at J to 7 bases, leaving 4 bases not matched to a gene. DNA of the CDR3: TGCAGTGCTTGGGACAGTCGTGGCTACACCTTC. It codes for CSAWDSRGYTF.

The gene calls are TRBV6-5 and TRBJ2-5; D remains unclear. The DNA end favors TRBJ2-7, so the J call may be wrong. The CDR3 loop spans 11 amino acids. Germline values: CDR1 MNHEY, CDR2 SVGAGI. The CDR3: CASSHRYEQYF. DNA for the CDR3: TGTGCCAGCAGTCACCGTTACGAGCAGTACTTC.